This TCR beta chain was retrieved from a study of control samples from healthy donors and cancer patients. Germline CDR1 and CDR2: MNHEY and SMNVEV (reference sequence). V was trimmed by 3 bases and J by 2 bases, leaving 13 bases between them. The CDR3 is made up of 15 amino acids. The protocol was immunoSEQ multiplex PCR, while the TCRdb copy is restricted to in-frame clones and leaves out a portion. The sample lists 140,000 to 150,000 clones, 93% occurring once. The chain uses TRBV27 and TRBJ1-2; D unresolved. The source is a young man in good health. The sequenced material came from blood. The CDR3 bases are TGTGCCAGCAGTTTTATCGCACCGGGAAACTATGGCTACACCTTC. Its protein is CASSFIAPGNYGYTF.